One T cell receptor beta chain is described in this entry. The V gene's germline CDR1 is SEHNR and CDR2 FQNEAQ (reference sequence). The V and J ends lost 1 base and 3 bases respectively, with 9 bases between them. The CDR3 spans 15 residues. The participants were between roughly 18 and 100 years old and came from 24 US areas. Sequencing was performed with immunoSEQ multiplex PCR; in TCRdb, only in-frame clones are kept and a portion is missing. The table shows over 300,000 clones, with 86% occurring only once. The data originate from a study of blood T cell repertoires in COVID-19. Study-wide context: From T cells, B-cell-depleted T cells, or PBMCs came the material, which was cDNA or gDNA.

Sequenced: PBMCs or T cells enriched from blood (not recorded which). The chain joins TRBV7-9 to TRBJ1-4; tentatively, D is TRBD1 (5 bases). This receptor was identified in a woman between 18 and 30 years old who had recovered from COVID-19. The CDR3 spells CASSLGGRSNEKLFF. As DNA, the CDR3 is TGTGCCAGCAGCTTAGGGGGCAGGTCTAATGAAAAACTGTTTTTT.